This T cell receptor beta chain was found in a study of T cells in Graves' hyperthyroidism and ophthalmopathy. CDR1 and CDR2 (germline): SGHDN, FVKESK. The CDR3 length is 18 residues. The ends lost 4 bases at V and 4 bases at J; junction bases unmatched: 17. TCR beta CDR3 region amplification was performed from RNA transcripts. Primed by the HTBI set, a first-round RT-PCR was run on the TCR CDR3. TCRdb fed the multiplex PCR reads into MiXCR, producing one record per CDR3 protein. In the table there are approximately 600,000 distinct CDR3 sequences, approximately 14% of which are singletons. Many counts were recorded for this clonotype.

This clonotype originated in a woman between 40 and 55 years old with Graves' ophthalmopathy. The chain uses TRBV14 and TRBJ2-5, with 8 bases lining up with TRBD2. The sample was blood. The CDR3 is CASSPPERESNLGETQYF. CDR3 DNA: TGTGCCAGCAGCCCTCCGGAGCGGGAGAGTAATCTTGGAGAGACCCAGTACTTC.